This T cell receptor beta chain appears in the sequencing data of a study of blood T cells in healthy people across ages. For the second PCR, which ran for about 7 to 11 cycles, a sample-barcoded 5' primer and a J-beta primer mix were used. Tags on each cDNA molecule came from a template-switch adaptor with 12 random nucleotides. In TCRdb, the 5' RACE reads were re-called with MiXCR into one record per CDR3 protein. The sample has about 1.6 million distinct CDR3 sequences; roughly 32% are singletons. This clonotype was seen only a few times. The antigen remains unidentified. Regarding the study as a whole: Long-lived donors carried more naive CD4+ cells and greater diversity than aged donors.

Researchers report isolating at least 6 million PBMCs per sample. Total RNA, at least 5.5 micrograms per sample, was extracted from PBMCs. Input material: blood. This TCR derives from a woman in her 30s in good health.

The CDR3 region has the DNA TGCGCCAGCAGCCCCGGGACAGGGGGCATTCCAAATTCACCCCTCCACTTT. Translated: CASSPGTGGIPNSPLHF. This chain uses TRBV4-1 with TRBJ1-6; TRBD1 agrees at 12 bases. Germline V CDR1 and CDR2: MGHRA, YSYEKL. The ends lost 4 bases at V and 7 bases at J; junction bases unmatched: 8. The CDR3 covers 17 residues.